The rows below give T cell receptor beta chains drawn from one sample of a study of shared clonotypes between healthy human individuals. Method: immunoSEQ multiplex PCR; TCRdb's copy keeps in-frame clones and lacks some. This sample carries around 320,000 clones, roughly 87% of them seen once, and the ten largest clones take 15% to 20%. Specimen: memory CD8+ T cells sorted from blood. These receptors came from a man aged 18 to 35 in good health. Both conserved end residues are part of each CDR3. The D gene is left open where the match is weak. Clone size is shown for a subset of rows, as once, few, many or a class of expanded clone.

TRBJ1-5 | TRBV27 | NA | NA | TGTGCCAGCAGTTTATACGGAAGCAATCAGCCCCAGCATTTT | CASSLYGSNQPQHF
TRBJ1-6 | TRBV25-1 | TRBD1 | few | TGTGCCAGCAGGACCACTGGGACAGGGGATTCACCCCTCCACTTT | CASRTTGTGDSPLHF
TRBJ2-7 | TRBV2 | TRBD2 | NA | TGTGCCAGCACCTGGACTAGGTCCTACGAGCAGTACTTC | CASTWTRSYEQYF
TRBJ2-5 | TRBV5-6 | NA | few | TGTGCCAGCAGCTTGGATGCAGAGACCCAGTACTTC | CASSLDAETQYF
TRBJ2-3 | TRBV7-6 | TRBD2 | many | TGTGCCAGCAGTTTTCGGGCTAGCGGGAGCGCAGATACGCAGTATTTT | CASSFRASGSADTQYF
TRBJ2-5 | TRBV30 | TRBD2 | NA | TGTGCCTGGAGTATACTAGCGGGAGGGCCGGTAGAGACCCAGTACTTC | CAWSILAGGPVETQYF
TRBJ2-2 | TRBV27 | NA | once | TGTGCCAGCAGTTGGGTCGGAGGGGGGGAGCTGTTTTTT | CASSWVGGGELFF
TRBJ2-7 | TRBV6-5 | NA | NA | TGTGCCAGCAGTTACGGGGGTACCTACGAGCAGTACTTC | CASSYGGTYEQYF
TRBJ2-7 | TRBV13 | NA | NA | TGTGCCAGCAGCCTCCGAAATAGCAGAGGGGACGAGCAGTACTTC | CASSLRNSRGDEQYF
TRBJ1-5 | TRBV28 | NA | NA | TGTGCCAGCAGTCGACGGGTTTTTAGTCAGCCCCAGCATTTT | CASSRRVFSQPQHF
TRBJ2-7 | TRBV13 | NA | NA | TGTGCCAGCAGCTTGGGGCTAGCCGACGAGCAGTACTTC | CASSLGLADEQYF
TRBJ1-3 | TRBV4-1 | NA | NA | TGCGCCAGCAGCCGGGGGGCAGACCCAGCTCTGGGAAACACCATATATTTT | CASSRGADPALGNTIYF
TRBJ1-1 | TRBV5-4 | NA | NA | TGTGCCAGCCGGGCGAGGAACACTGAAGCTTTCTTT | CASRARNTEAFF
TRBJ1-2 | TRBV7-9 | TRBD1 | NA | TGTGCCAGCAGGACCCTGCTGACAGGGGGCCAGTTTGGCTACACCTTC | CASRTLLTGGQFGYTF
TRBJ2-7 | TRBV6-1 | TRBD1 | once | TGTGCCAGCAGGACAGGGTCAGTCTACGAGCAGTACTTC | CASRTGSVYEQYF
TRBJ2-7 | TRBV27 | TRBD1 | once | TGTGCCAGCAGTTTAAACTGGGGCAGGGGGTTCTACGAGCAGTACTTC | CASSLNWGRGFYEQYF
TRBJ2-5 | TRBV2 | NA | many | TGTGCCAGCAGTGGGTACCAAGAGACCCAGTACTTC | CASSGYQETQYF
TRBJ2-7 | TRBV6-1 | NA | NA | TGTGCCAGCAGGAAATTCTACGAGCAGTACTTC | CASRKFYEQYF
TRBJ2-1 | TRBV4-3 | TRBD2 | NA | TGCGCCAGCAGCCTCCGGTGGGACTACTACAATGAGCAGTTCTTC | CASSLRWDYYNEQFF
TRBJ2-1 | TRBV28 | TRBD2 | NA | TGTGCCAGCAGTCCCCTCGTGGACGGAAGCGGGGTTTACAATGAGCAGTTCTTC | CASSPLVDGSGVYNEQFF
TRBJ1-2 | TRBV30 | NA | NA | TGTGCCTGGAGTGGGTTTGGCTACACCTTC | CAWSGFGYTF
TRBJ2-7 | TRBV6-1 | TRBD1 | NA | TGTGCCAGCAGTGAATTTCAGGGGGCCTACGAGCAGTACTTC | CASSEFQGAYEQYF
TRBJ2-5 | TRBV4-1 | NA | NA | TGCGCCAGCAGCCAAGTAGGGTACCAAGAGACCCAGTACTTC | CASSQVGYQETQYF
TRBJ2-5 | TRBV5-5 | NA | NA | TGTGCCAGCAGCCCAGAAATAGAAGAGACCCAGTACTTC | CASSPEIEETQYF
TRBJ1-2 | TRBV11-2 | TRBD1 | few | TGTGCCAGCAGCAATGGACAGGGTCTTGGCTACACCTTC | CASSNGQGLGYTF
TRBJ2-3 | TRBV2 | NA | NA | TGTGCCAGCACCCTTGGACGCGGGGGCACAGATACGCAGTATTTT | CASTLGRGGTDTQYF
TRBJ2-3 | TRBV6-1 | NA | NA | TGTGCCAGCAGACACAGGGTAAGCAGCACAGATACGCAGTATTTT | CASRHRVSSTDTQYF
TRBJ2-5 | TRBV11-2 | NA | NA | TGTGCCAGCAGCTTTTCCCAGGGGGAGACCCAGTACTTC | CASSFSQGETQYF
TRBJ1-1 | TRBV6-5 | NA | NA | TGTGCCAGCAGTTACTCGACGGGTGAGGCAAGCACTGAAGCTTTCTTT | CASSYSTGEASTEAFF
TRBJ2-2 | TRBV7-6 | NA | NA | TGTGCCAGCAGCTTTGGCGGGGCGAACACCGGGGAGCTGTTTTTT | CASSFGGANTGELFF
TRBJ2-5 | TRBV6-1 | TRBD2 | once | TGTGCCAGCAGTGAGGGCGCCCCGGGACTAGCGGGGAACCAAGAGACCCAGTACTTC | CASSEGAPGLAGNQETQYF
TRBJ1-6 | TRBV2 | NA | NA | TGTGCCAGCAGTCTGGTAGGGGGGCTACTCCTCCACTTT | CASSLVGGLLLHF
TRBJ2-7 | TRBV7-6 | TRBD1 | once | TGTGCCAGCAGCCCTTGGACAGGGCAATCCTACGAGCAGTACTTC | CASSPWTGQSYEQYF
TRBJ2-2 | TRBV2 | TRBD1 | few | TGTGCCAGCAGTGACCCCCGGACAGGGGGCAACACCGGGGAGCTGTTTTTT | CASSDPRTGGNTGELFF
TRBJ2-7 | TRBV6-5 | TRBD2 | NA | TGTGCCAGCACCTCCTGGGGGGGGTCCTACGAGCAGTACTTC | CASTSWGGSYEQYF
TRBJ2-7 | TRBV4-3 | NA | once | TGCGCCAGCAGCCAAGTGGGGGACATCTCCTACGAGCAGTACTTC | CASSQVGDISYEQYF
TRBJ2-7 | TRBV13 | NA | once | TGTGCCAGCAGCTTAAGGGGCTCGCGGGGACTTGGCGAGCAGTACTTC | CASSLRGSRGLGEQYF
TRBJ1-1 | TRBV27 | NA | NA | TGTGCCACCGAGTTCTTGGGGCGAGGGATAGCTTTCTTT | CATEFLGRGIAFF
TRBJ1-2 | TRBV7-9 | NA | NA | TGTGCCAGCAGCCCCGACCGATTTCTCACCTTC | CASSPDRFLTF
TRBJ2-7 | TRBV5-1 | NA | NA | TGCGCCAGCAGCTTATCAGGGGACGAGCAGTACTTC | CASSLSGDEQYF
TRBJ2-7 | TRBV4-1 | NA | NA | TGCGCCAGCAGCCAAGATGCCCGGGACGAGCAGTACTTC | CASSQDARDEQYF
TRBJ2-6 | TRBV29-1 | NA | NA | TGCAGCGTTGAAGATCGGGTTAGGGCCAACGTCCTGACTTTC | CSVEDRVRANVLTF
TRBJ2-6 | TRBV27 | NA | NA | TGTGCCAGCAGTTTTGCTGGGGCCAACGTCCTGACTTTC | CASSFAGANVLTF
TRBJ2-2 | TRBV6-1 | NA | NA | TGTGCCGGAGGGGCCGGGGAGCTGTTTTTT | CAGGAGELFF
TRBJ1-5 | TRBV27 | NA | once | TGTGCCAGCAGTTTATATGGCCCTTATAGCAATCAGCCCCAGCATTTT | CASSLYGPYSNQPQHF
TRBJ1-4 | TRBV2 | NA | many | TGTGCCAGCATCGAACTAGCGGAGGGGGAAAAACTGTTTTTT | CASIELAEGEKLFF
TRBJ2-5 | TRBV7-9 | NA | NA | TGTGCCAGCAAACGGAGGGCCCAAGAGACCCAGTACTTC | CASKRRAQETQYF
TRBJ2-3 | TRBV11-2 | NA | NA | TGTGCCAGCAGCTTAAGCCCTGCAGATACGCAGTATTTT | CASSLSPADTQYF
TRBJ1-1 | TRBV7-9 | NA | NA | TGTGCCAGCAGCTCTGGTTGGGGCACTGAAGCTTTCTTT | CASSSGWGTEAFF
TRBJ1-2 | TRBV27 | NA | NA | TGTGCCAGCAGTTTATCGTCCCCATCGGGGTATGGCTACACCTTC | CASSLSSPSGYGYTF
TRBJ2-7 | TRBV7-6 | NA | once | TGTGCCAGCAGCCACGAGGGTGCCTACGAGCAGTACTTC | CASSHEGAYEQYF
TRBJ2-5 | TRBV28 | NA | few | TGTGCCAGCAGTTTAGTGGCTAGCCAACAAGAGACCCAGTACTTC | CASSLVASQQETQYF
TRBJ2-5 | TRBV5-1 | TRBD1 | NA | TGCGCCAGCAGCATCCGGGACAGGGGGCCGGAGACCCAGTACTTC | CASSIRDRGPETQYF
TRBJ1-1 | TRBV2 | TRBD1 | NA | TGTGCCAGCAGTCTGACAGGGGGTGCGGCTGAAGCTTTCTTT | CASSLTGGAAEAFF
TRBJ1-3 | TRBV7-9 | NA | NA | TGTGCCAGCAGCTTATCACAGACAGCCGCTGAAGGAAACACCATATATTTT | CASSLSQTAAEGNTIYF
TRBJ2-1 | TRBV11-2 | NA | once | TGTGCCAGCAGCTTAGATATGACTTACTCCTACAATGAGCAGTTCTTC | CASSLDMTYSYNEQFF
TRBJ1-1 | TRBV11-1 | TRBD1 | NA | TGTGCCAGCAGCTTCATCACAGGGGATGAGATGAACACTGAAGCTTTCTTT | CASSFITGDEMNTEAFF
TRBJ1-2 | TRBV2 | TRBD1 | once | TGTGCCAGCAGCGCTACCCGGACAGGGGGGTTGGGTGGCTACACCTTC | CASSATRTGGLGGYTF
TRBJ2-1 | TRBV19 | TRBD2 | NA | TGTGCCAGTAGTAGCGGGGGGTCCTACAATGAGCAGTTCTTC | CASSSGGSYNEQFF